This T cell receptor (beta chain) is drawn from a study of blood T cells in healthy people across ages. Then a second PCR, running roughly 6 to 11 cycles, was carried out with a sample-barcoded 5' primer and a J-beta primer mix. TCRdb reprocessed the 5' RACE reads via MiXCR and lists one record per CDR3 protein. The data contain more than 500,000 distinct CDR3 sequences, 25% to 35% of them seen just once; the ten biggest clones take up 3% to 4%. A word on this clonotype: Its target is unknown.

CDR3 length equals 14 residues. V gave up 0 bases and J gave up 1 base, with 7 bases separating them. CDR1 is SQVTM and CDR2 is ANQGSEA in the germline V gene. Findings and caveats of the study: CMV infection status of these donors was not known.

These data also formed part of another study, on T cells of mothers and their children. As reported in that work: It was observed that no persistent microchimeric T cell clones could be detected.

What was sequenced was blood. The receptor comes from a boy between 2 and 10 years old in good health. The gene calls are TRBV29-1 and TRBJ1-5; tentative D call: TRBD1 (5 bases). CDR3 nucleotide sequence: TGCAGCGTTGAAGATGGGGGGAGCAATCAGCCCCAGCATTTT. Protein product: CSVEDGGSNQPQHF.